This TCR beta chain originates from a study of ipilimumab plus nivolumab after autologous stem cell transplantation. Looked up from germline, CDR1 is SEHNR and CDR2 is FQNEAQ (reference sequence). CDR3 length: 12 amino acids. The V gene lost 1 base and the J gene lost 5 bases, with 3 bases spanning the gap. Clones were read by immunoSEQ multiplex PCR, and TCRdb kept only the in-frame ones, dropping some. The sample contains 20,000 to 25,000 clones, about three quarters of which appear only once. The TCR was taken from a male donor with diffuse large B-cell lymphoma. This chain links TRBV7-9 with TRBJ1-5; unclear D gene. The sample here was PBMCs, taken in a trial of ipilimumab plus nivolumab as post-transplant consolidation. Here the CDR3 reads CASSLGYQPQHF. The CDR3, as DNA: TGTGCCAGCAGCTTAGGTTATCAGCCCCAGCATTTT.